This T cell receptor (beta chain) is from a study of T-cell memory formation after mild COVID-19. On the study more broadly: Largely, the TCR clusters proved donor specific.

CDR1 is MNHEY, CDR2 SVGAGI, per germline. The CDR3 contains 15 residues. After removal of 7 bases from V and 4 bases from J, the junction contained 9 bases not matched to a gene. This clonotype was observed a handful of times. The antigen is unknown. One entry per CDR3 protein results from TCRdb running MiXCR on the 5' RACE reads. The sample gives roughly 250,000 distinct CDR3 sequences, roughly 17% of which show up once; approximately 3.5% is in the top ten. The study's findings and limits: CD4+ contracting clones were found mainly in CM and EM, and CD8+ ones in EMRA. Later expanders leaned CD4+, whereas day 15 to 85 contracting clones were balanced CD4/CD8.

Sequencing input: PBMCs or a T cell subset sorted from them (not recorded which). The source is a man between 18 and 29 years old who had mild COVID-19 (a few samples of this study predate the infection). Cell type and time point are not known. The gene calls are TRBV6-5 and TRBJ2-2, with 7 bases identical to TRBD1. The CDR3 nucleotides read TGTGCCAGCAAAATCAACAGGGGTTCCACCGGGGAGCTGTTTTTT. It specifies CASKINRGSTGELFF.